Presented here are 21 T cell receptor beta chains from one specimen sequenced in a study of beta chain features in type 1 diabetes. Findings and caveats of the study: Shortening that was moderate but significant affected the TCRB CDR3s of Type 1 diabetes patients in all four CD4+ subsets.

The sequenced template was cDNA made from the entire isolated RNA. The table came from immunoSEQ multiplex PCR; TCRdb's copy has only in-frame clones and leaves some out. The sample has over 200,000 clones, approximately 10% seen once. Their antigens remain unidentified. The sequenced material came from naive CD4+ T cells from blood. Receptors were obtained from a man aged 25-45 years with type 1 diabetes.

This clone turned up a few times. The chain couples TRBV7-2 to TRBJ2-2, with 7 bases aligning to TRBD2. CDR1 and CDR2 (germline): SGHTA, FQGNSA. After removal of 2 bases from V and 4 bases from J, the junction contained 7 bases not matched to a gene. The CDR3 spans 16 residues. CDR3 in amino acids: CASSLYPGRGTGELFF. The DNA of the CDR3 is TGTGCCAGCAGCTTATATCCGGGGAGGGGCACCGGGGAGCTGTTTTTT.

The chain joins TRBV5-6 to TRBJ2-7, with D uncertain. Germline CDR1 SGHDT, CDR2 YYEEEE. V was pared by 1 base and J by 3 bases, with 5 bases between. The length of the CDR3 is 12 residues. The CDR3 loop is CASSLNSYEQYF. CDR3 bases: TGTGCCAGCAGCTTGAACAGCTACGAGCAGTACTTC. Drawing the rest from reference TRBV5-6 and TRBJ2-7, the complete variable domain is DAGVTQSPTHLIKTRGQQVTLRCSPKSGHDTVSWYQQALGQGPQFIFQYYEEEERQRGNFPDRFSGHQFPNYSSELNVNALLLGDSALYLCASSLNSYEQYFGPGTRLTVT.

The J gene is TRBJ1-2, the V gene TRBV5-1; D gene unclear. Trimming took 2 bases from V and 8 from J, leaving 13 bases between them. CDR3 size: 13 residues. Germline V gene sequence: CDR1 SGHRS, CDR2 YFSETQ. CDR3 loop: CASSFKFLEGYTF. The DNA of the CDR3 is TGCGCCAGCAGCTTCAAGTTTCTCGAGGGCTACACCTTC.

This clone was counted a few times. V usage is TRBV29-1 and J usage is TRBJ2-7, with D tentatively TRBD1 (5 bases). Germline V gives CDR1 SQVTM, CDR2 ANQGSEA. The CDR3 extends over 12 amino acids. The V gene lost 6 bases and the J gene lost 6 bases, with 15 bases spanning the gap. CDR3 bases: TGCAGCGTCTCCAGGGCCCCTGGCGAGCAGTACTTC. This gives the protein CSVSRAPGEQYF.

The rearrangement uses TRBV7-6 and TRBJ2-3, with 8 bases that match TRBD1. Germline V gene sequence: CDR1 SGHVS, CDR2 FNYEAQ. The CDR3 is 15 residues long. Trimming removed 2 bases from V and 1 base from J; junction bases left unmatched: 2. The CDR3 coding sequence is TGTGCCAGCAGCTTAACAGGGGGTGGCACAGATACGCAGTATTTT. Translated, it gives CASSLTGGGTDTQYF.

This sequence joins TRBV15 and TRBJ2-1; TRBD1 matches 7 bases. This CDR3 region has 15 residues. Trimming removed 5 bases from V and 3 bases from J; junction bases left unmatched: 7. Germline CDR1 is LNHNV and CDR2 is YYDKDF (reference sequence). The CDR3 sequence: CATSGRDSLYNEQFF. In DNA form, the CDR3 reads TGTGCCACCAGCGGCCGGGACAGCCTCTACAATGAGCAGTTCTTC.

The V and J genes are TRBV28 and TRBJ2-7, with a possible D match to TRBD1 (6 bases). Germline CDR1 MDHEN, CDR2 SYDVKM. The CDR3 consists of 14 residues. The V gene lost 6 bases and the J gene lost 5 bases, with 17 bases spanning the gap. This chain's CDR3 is CASSPYGNRDEQYF. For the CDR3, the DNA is TGTGCCAGCAGCCCTTACGGGAACAGGGACGAGCAGTACTTC.

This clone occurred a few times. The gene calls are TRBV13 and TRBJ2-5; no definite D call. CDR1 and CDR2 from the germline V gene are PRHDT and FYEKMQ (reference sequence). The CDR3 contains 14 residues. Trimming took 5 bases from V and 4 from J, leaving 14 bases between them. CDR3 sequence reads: CASSQSPKRETQYF. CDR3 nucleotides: TGTGCCAGCAGCCAGTCCCCCAAAAGAGAGACCCAGTACTTC.

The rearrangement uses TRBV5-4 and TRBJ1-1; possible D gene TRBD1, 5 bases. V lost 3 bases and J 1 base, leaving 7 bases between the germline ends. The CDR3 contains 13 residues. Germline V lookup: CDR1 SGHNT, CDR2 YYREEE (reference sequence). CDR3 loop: CASSWGENTEAFF. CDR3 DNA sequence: TGTGCCAGCAGCTGGGGGGAGAACACTGAAGCTTTCTTT.

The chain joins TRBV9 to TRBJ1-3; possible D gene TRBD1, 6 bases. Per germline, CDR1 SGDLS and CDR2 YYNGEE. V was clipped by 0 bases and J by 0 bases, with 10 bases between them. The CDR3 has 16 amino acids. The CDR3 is CASSVGQGSSGNTIYF. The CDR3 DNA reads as TGTGCCAGCAGCGTAGGCCAGGGGAGCTCTGGAAACACCATATATTTT.

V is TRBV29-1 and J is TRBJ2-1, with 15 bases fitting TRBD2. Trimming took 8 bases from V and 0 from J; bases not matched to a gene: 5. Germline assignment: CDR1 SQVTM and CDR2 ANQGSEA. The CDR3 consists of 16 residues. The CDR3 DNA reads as TGCAGCCTCTGGACTAGCGGGGGGGCCTCCTACAATGAGCAGTTCTTC. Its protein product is CSLWTSGGASYNEQFF.

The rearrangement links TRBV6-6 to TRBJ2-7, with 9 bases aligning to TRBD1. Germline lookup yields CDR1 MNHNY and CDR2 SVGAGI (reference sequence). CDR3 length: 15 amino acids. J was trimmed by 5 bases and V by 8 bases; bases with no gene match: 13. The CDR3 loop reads CASADSGTGLNEQYF. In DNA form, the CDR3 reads TGTGCCAGCGCCGACTCCGGGACAGGGTTAAACGAGCAGTACTTC.

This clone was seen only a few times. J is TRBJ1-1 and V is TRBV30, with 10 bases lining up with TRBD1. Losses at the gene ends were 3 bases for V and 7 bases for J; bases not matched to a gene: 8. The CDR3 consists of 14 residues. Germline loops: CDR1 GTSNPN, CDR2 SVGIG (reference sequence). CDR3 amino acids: CAWSRRDRGIEAFF. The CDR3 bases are TGTGCCTGGAGCCGCCGGGACAGGGGAATTGAAGCTTTCTTT.

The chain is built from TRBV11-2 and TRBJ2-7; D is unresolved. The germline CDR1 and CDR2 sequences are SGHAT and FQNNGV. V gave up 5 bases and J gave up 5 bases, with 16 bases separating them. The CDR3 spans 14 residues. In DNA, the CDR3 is TGTGCCAGCAGCCTCTACTTTACCCGTGACGAGCAGTACTTC. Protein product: CASSLYFTRDEQYF.

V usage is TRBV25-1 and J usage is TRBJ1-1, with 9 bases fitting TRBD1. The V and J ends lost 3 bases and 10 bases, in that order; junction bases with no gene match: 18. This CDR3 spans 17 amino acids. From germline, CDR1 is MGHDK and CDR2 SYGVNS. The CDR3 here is CASSDSPGQGISRPAFF. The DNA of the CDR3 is TGTGCCAGCAGTGACTCCCCGGGACAGGGTATCTCCCGGCCAGCTTTCTTT. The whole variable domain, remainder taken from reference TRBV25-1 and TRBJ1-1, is EADIYQTPRYLVIGTGKKITLECSQTMGHDKMYWYQQDPGMELHLIHYSYGVNSTEKGDLSSESTVSRIRTEHFPLTLESARPSHTSQYLCASSDSPGQGISRPAFFGQGTRLTVV.

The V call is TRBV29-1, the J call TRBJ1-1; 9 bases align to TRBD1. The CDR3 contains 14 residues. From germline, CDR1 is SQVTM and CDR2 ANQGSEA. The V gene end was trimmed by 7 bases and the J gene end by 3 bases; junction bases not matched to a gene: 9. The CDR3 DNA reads TGCAGCGCCCTACAGGGGGCAGGGTACACTGAAGCTTTCTTT. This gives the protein CSALQGAGYTEAFF.

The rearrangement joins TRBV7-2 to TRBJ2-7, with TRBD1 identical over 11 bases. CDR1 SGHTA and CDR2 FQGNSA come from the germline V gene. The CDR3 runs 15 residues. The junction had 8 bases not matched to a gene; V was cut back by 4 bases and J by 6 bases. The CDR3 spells CASSSRDRGSPEQYF. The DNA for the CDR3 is TGTGCCAGCAGCTCCCGGGACAGGGGGTCCCCCGAGCAGTACTTC.

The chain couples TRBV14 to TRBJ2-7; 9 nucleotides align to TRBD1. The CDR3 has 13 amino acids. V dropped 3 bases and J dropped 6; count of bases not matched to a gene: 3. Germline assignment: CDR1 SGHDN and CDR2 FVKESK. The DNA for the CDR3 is TGTGCCAGCAGCCAGGACAGGGGCGTCGAGCAGTACTTC. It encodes CASSQDRGVEQYF. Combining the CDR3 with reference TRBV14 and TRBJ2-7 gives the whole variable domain EAGVTQFPSHSVIEKGQTVTLRCDPISGHDNLYWYRRVMGKEIKFLLHFVKESKQDESGMPNNRFLAERTGGTYSTLKVQPAELEDSGVYFCASSQDRGVEQYFGPGTRLTVT.

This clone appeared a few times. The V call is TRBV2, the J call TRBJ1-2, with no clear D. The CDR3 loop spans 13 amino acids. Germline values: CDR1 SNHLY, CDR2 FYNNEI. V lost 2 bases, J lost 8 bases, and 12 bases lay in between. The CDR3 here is CASSESPQQGYTF. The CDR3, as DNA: TGTGCCAGCAGTGAAAGTCCACAGCAAGGCTACACCTTC.

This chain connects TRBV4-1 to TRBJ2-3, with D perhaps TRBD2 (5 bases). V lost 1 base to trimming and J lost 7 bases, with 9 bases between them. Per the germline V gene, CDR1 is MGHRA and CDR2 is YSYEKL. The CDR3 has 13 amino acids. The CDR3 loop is CASSQVGLHTQYF. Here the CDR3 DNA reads TGCGCCAGCAGCCAAGTAGGACTCCATACGCAGTATTTT.

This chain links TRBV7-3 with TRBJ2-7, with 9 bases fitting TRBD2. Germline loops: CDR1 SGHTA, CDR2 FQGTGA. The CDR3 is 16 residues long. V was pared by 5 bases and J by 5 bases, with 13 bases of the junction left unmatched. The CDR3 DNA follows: TGTGCCAGCAGCCCCCTCGGGGGACTAGCCCTCGACGAGCAGTACTTC. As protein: CASSPLGGLALDEQYF.